Each of the 30 T cell receptor beta chains below was sequenced from the same sample in a study of blood T cells in healthy people across ages. PCR was performed a second time for about 7 to 11 cycles using a sample-barcoded 5' primer and a J-beta primer mix. MiXCR, applied by TCRdb to the 5' RACE reads, yields one record per CDR3 protein. The profile shows 1.5 million to 2 million distinct CDR3 sequences, roughly 30% of them singletons. Sequencing input: blood. These receptors were obtained from a woman aged 30 to 39 in good health.

The gene calls are TRBV5-5 and TRBJ2-5; D ambiguous. Deletions cut 4 bases from V and 4 bases from J, with 11 bases between. CDR3 length: 13 residues. Germline V gene sequence: CDR1 SGHKS, CDR2 YYEKEE (reference sequence). CDR3 sequence reads: CASSKCQVETQYF. The CDR3 nucleotides read TGTGCCAGCAGCAAATGCCAAGTAGAGACCCAGTACTTC.

This clonotype was counted at least ten times. The V and J genes are TRBV20-1 and TRBJ2-5, with D uncertain. This CDR3 has 11 amino acids. Trimming pared 3 bases from V and 4 bases from J, leaving 6 bases between. In germline, CDR1 is DFQATT, CDR2 SNEGSKA (reference sequence). The CDR3 bases are TGCAGTGCTAGCCTTACAGAGACCCAGTACTTC. Protein sequence: CSASLTETQYF.

The chain is built from TRBV20-1 and TRBJ2-3; TRBD2 might be the D (5 bases). The CDR3 contains 14 residues. V was trimmed by 6 bases and J by 1 base, leaving 14 bases between them. Germline V gene lookup returns CDR1 DFQATT and CDR2 SNEGSKA (reference sequence). The CDR3, as DNA: TGCAGTGCCCCGGAGAGGGTTGGCACAGATACGCAGTATTTT. Translating gives CSAPERVGTDTQYF.

The chain has TRBV20-1 and TRBJ1-2; 8 bases match TRBD1. Trimming at V came to 3 bases and at J to 12 bases, leaving 9 bases not matched to a gene. The germline gives CDR1 DFQATT, CDR2 SNEGSKA (reference sequence). CDR3 length: 12 residues. CDR3 nucleotide sequence: TGCAGTGCTAGCTCCAGGGGGCGCAGGGACACCTTC. Translated: CSASSRGRRDTF.

The chain is built from TRBV5-1 and TRBJ2-1, with 9 bases identical to TRBD1. J gave up 4 bases and V 8 bases, and 7 bases lay outside the gene matches. The CDR3 sequence is 14 residues long. Germline CDR1 SGHRS, CDR2 YFSETQ. CDR3 loop: CASQTGGGYNEQFF. The CDR3 bases are TGCGCCAGTCAAACAGGGGGCGGGTACAATGAGCAGTTCTTC.

This chain connects TRBV12-3 or TRBV12-4 to TRBJ2-2, with D unclear. The CDR3 extends over 15 amino acids. Trimming took 1 base from V and 0 from J, leaving 6 bases between them. CDR3 loop: CASSLDTTNTGELFF. The CDR3 region has the DNA TGTGCCAGCAGTTTAGACACTACGAACACCGGGGAGCTGTTTTTT.

V is TRBV20-1 and J is TRBJ1-2, with 9 positions matching TRBD1. Germline assignment: CDR1 DFQATT and CDR2 SNEGSKA (reference sequence). V was pared by 3 bases and J by 4 bases, with 9 bases of the junction left unmatched. The CDR3 is made up of 15 amino acids. The CDR3 DNA is TGCAGTGCTAGGGGTCGGGACAGGGAACTCTATGGCTACACCTTC. It encodes CSARGRDRELYGYTF.

The rearrangement links TRBV7-9 to TRBJ1-2, with D perhaps matching TRBD1 (5 bases). The ends were cut back, 2 bases at V and 8 bases at J, with 33 bases in the middle. The germline gives CDR1 SEHNR, CDR2 FQNEAQ (reference sequence). The CDR3 extends over 20 amino acids. CDR3 bases: TGTGCCAGCAGCTTAACCGGTACTATACGGGGCGACTATTCGATGCGAGGCTACACCTTC. Protein: CASSLTGTIRGDYSMRGYTF.

This clonotype was found a few times. The chain has TRBV6-5 and TRBJ1-5, with D uncertain. Trimming cost V 5 bases and J 4 bases, with 12 bases left between them. Germline V gene data show CDR1 as MNHEY and CDR2 as SVGAGI. The CDR3 runs to 14 residues. As DNA, the CDR3 is TGTGCCAGCAGTCCCCGACGGGATAATCAGCCCCAGCATTTT. Amino acid sequence: CASSPRRDNQPQHF.

The rearrangement uses TRBV11-2 and TRBJ2-3; 7 nucleotides align to TRBD2. V gave up 2 bases and J gave up 5 bases; unmatched junction bases: 7. The CDR3 totals 15 residues. Germline-derived CDR1 and CDR2 are SGHAT and FQNNGV. The CDR3 is CASSLMGGSEDTQYF. In nucleotides, the CDR3 is TGTGCCAGCAGCTTAATGGGCGGGAGCGAAGATACGCAGTATTTT. The whole variable domain, filled in from reference TRBV11-2 and TRBJ2-3, reads EAGVAQSPRYKIIEKRQSVAFWCNPISGHATLYWYQQILGQGPKLLIQFQNNGVVDDSQLPKDRFSAERLKGVDSTLKIQPAKLEDSAVYLCASSLMGGSEDTQYFGPGTRLTVL.

As for this clonotype: The conserved phenylalanine or tryptophan is not found at the CDR3 terminus, so this likely reflects a read error. This chain connects TRBV9 to TRBJ2-1; TRBD1 aligns across 7 bases. V lost 0 bases to trimming and J lost 4 bases; unmatched junction nucleotides: 7. The CDR3 covers 16 residues. Germline V gene sequence: CDR1 SGDLS, CDR2 YYNGEE. The chain's CDR3 is CASSVERGGRYNEQFC. CDR3 DNA sequence: TGTGCCAGCAGCGTAGAAAGAGGGGGCAGGTACAATGAGCAGTTCTGC.

The V and J genes are TRBV6-2 or TRBV6-3 and TRBJ1-1, with 9 nucleotides matching TRBD1. The CDR3 has 15 amino acids. J gave up 4 bases and V 7 bases, and 10 bases lay outside the gene matches. CDR1 is MNHEY and CDR2 is SVGEGT in the germline V gene. The CDR3 here is CASTNPQGAPTEAFF. In nucleotides, the CDR3 is TGTGCCAGCACCAATCCACAGGGGGCGCCCACTGAAGCTTTCTTT.

Points on this clonotype: Germline and junction disagree at one end, which may indicate a read error. This sequence joins TRBV28 and TRBJ1-2; possible D gene TRBD1, 6 bases. The CDR3 runs to 14 residues. Germline CDR1 MDHEN, CDR2 SYDVKM. The CDR3 here is CVSSPDSQSHGYTF. The CDR3 nucleotides read TGTGTCAGCAGCCCGGACAGCCAGAGCCATGGCTACACCTTC.

The chain joins TRBV20-1 to TRBJ1-5; 7 nucleotides match TRBD1. V lost 5 bases to trimming and J lost 5 bases; unmatched junction nucleotides: 6. The CDR3 runs to 13 residues. Germline CDR1 is DFQATT and CDR2 is SNEGSKA (reference sequence). The CDR3 region is CSAPGQQDQPQHF. In nucleotides, the CDR3 is TGCAGTGCTCCGGGACAGCAGGATCAGCCCCAGCATTTT.

The rearrangement joins TRBV7-8 to TRBJ1-1; D uncertain. The V end was cut by 0 bases, the J end by 3 bases, with 5 bases between. This CDR3 is built from 13 residues. Germline V gene sequence: CDR1 SGHVS, CDR2 FQNEAQ. The DNA of the CDR3 is TGTGCCAGCAGCTTAGCGCAGCACACTGAAGCTTTCTTT. Its translation: CASSLAQHTEAFF.

This clonotype was picked up a small number of times. The chain combines TRBV25-1 with TRBJ2-7; D might be TRBD1 or TRBD2, each matching 5 bases. The germline gives CDR1 MGHDK, CDR2 SYGVNS. This CDR3 spans 11 amino acids. CDR3 region: CSAEGAYEQYF. The CDR3 DNA reads as TGTTCAGCGGAAGGGGCCTACGAGCAGTACTTC.

A remark on this clonotype: Being one base from a much bigger clone, this may be a read error. DNA for the CDR3: TGTGCCAGCAGCTTAGCCGGGGGTGTCCCCTACAATGAGCAGTTCTTC. The encoded protein is CASSLAGGVPYNEQFF. The chain joins TRBV13 to TRBJ2-1, with D tentatively TRBD2 (6 bases). This CDR3 region has 16 residues. V lost 1 base to trimming and J lost 2 bases, with 12 bases between them. Germline CDR1 and CDR2: PRHDT and FYEKMQ (reference sequence).

The J gene is TRBJ1-1, the V gene TRBV12-3 or TRBV12-4, with no clear D. With 6 bases removed from V and 2 bases from J, the gap between germline ends came to 7 bases. The CDR3 is 12 amino acids. The DNA for the CDR3 is TGTGCCAGCAGCCGAGACAACACTGAAGCTTTCTTT. This sequence encodes CASSRDNTEAFF.

In this sample, this clonotype turned up a few times. This chain joins TRBV15 and TRBJ2-1; 11 bases map to TRBD2. The trim removed 5 bases at V and 6 bases at J, leaving 6 bases unmatched. The CDR3 sequence is 15 residues long. The germline gives CDR1 LNHNV, CDR2 YYDKDF (reference sequence). The DNA of the CDR3 is TGTGCCACCAGCCGTGGGACTAGCGGACCCAATGAGCAGTTCTTC. This encodes CATSRGTSGPNEQFF.

This rearrangement joins TRBV2 to TRBJ1-1; D may be TRBD1 (6 bases). CDR1 SNHLY and CDR2 FYNNEI come from the germline V gene. This CDR3 is built from 15 residues. V was trimmed by 6 bases and J by 4 bases, leaving 18 bases between them. The CDR3 loop reads CASSPLGGWATEAFF. In DNA form, the CDR3 reads TGTGCCAGCAGCCCCTTAGGGGGTTGGGCCACTGAAGCTTTCTTT.

The chain couples TRBV9 to TRBJ2-3; D may match TRBD1 or TRBD2 (5 bases each). This CDR3 comprises 16 residues. Trimming removed 4 bases from V and 3 bases from J, with 18 bases in between. Germline CDR1 reads SGDLS; CDR2 reads YYNGEE. The CDR3 coding sequence is TGTGCCAGCAGCCCCGGGGCCAGGGTTACGACAGATACGCAGTATTTT. Translation gives CASSPGARVTTDTQYF.

Concerning this clonotype itself: Being one base from a much bigger clone, this may be a read error. The rearrangement uses TRBV4-1 and TRBJ1-2; D is undetermined. The V and J ends lost 0 bases and 8 bases respectively, with 13 bases between them. From germline, CDR1 is MGHRA and CDR2 YSYEKL. There are 14 residues in the CDR3. The CDR3 loop is CASSQDWARGGYTF. CDR3 bases: TGCGCCAGCAGCCAAGATTGGGCCAGAGGAGGCTACACCTTC.

The sample holds a few counts of this clonotype. The chain links TRBV29-1 to TRBJ2-5; D possibly corresponds to TRBD1 (7 bases). V was shortened by 0 bases and J by 5 bases, with 22 bases between the two germline ends. Germline CDR1 reads SQVTM; CDR2 reads ANQGSEA. The CDR3 length is 17 residues. DNA for the CDR3: TGCAGCGTTGAAGATCAGGTTTTCGGAGGGGGCGGGGAGACCCAGTACTTC. It codes for CSVEDQVFGGGGETQYF.

Comments on this clonotype: The junction departs from germline at one end; a sequencing error may be responsible. The chain links TRBV4-2 to TRBJ2-7, with 8 bases identical to TRBD2. The germline CDR1 and CDR2 sequences are LGHNA and YNFKEQ. The CDR3 has 17 residues. CDR3 protein: CAGSQDGRAGETYEQYF. CDR3 DNA: TGTGCCGGCAGCCAAGATGGGCGAGCGGGGGAGACCTACGAGCAGTACTTC.

This clonotype was counted only a few times. CDR3 residues: CASSVVGSMGYTF. The CDR3 region has the DNA TGTGCCAGCAGTGTCGTCGGCTCTATGGGCTACACCTTC. The J gene is TRBJ1-2, the V gene TRBV2; no definite D call. The CDR3 contains 13 residues. CDR1 and CDR2 (germline): SNHLY, FYNNEI. The V gene lost 4 bases and the J gene lost 8 bases, with 14 bases spanning the gap.

This clonotype was observed a handful of times. This sequence joins TRBV7-2 and TRBJ2-5; no definite D call. The CDR3 is made up of 13 amino acids. V dropped 1 base and J dropped 7 bases, with 10 bases sitting between them. Germline CDR1 SGHTA, CDR2 FQGNSA. In DNA form, the CDR3 reads TGTGCCAGCAGCTTAGAGCCTCATGGGACCCAGTACTTC. Translating gives CASSLEPHGTQYF.

This clonotype has a handful of counts. The chain joins TRBV7-9 to TRBJ2-7; D gene unclear. Trimming left V 5 bases short and J 2 bases short, with 10 bases between. Looked up from germline, CDR1 is SEHNR and CDR2 is FQNEAQ (reference sequence). CDR3 size: 13 residues. The CDR3 bases are TGTGCCAGCAGCCCCAGGAACACCTACGAGCAGTACTTC. Translation: CASSPRNTYEQYF.

The chain links TRBV20-1 to TRBJ2-1; D may correspond to TRBD1 or TRBD2 (5 bases each). The V gene lost 0 bases and the J gene lost 2 bases, with 14 bases spanning the gap. The germline V gene has CDR1 DFQATT and CDR2 SNEGSKA (reference sequence). The CDR3 runs 16 residues. CDR3 sequence reads: CSARDGGSGAYNEQFF. In DNA form, the CDR3 reads TGCAGTGCTAGAGATGGGGGATCGGGCGCCTACAATGAGCAGTTCTTC.

The table lists this clonotype with a few counts. J is TRBJ2-7 and V is TRBV29-1; the match to TRBD1 covers 8 bases. V was pared by 3 bases and J by 6 bases, with 10 bases of the junction left unmatched. The CDR3 runs to 14 residues. In germline, CDR1 is SQVTM, CDR2 ANQGSEA. The CDR3 loop reads CSVDSGQGSVEQYF. The CDR3 DNA sequence: TGCAGCGTTGACTCTGGACAGGGTTCAGTCGAGCAGTACTTC.

The rearrangement links TRBV2 to TRBJ1-2; 8 bases agree with TRBD1. The CDR3 length is 16 residues. Germline V CDR1 and CDR2: SNHLY, FYNNEI. Germline trimming cut 7 bases from V and 7 bases from J; bases unmatched to any gene: 17. DNA for the CDR3: TGTGCCAGCACGGGGGGAGAACAGGGGGGCCCACGTGGCTACACCTTC. Protein: CASTGGEQGGPRGYTF.